This T cell receptor beta chain was found in a study of T cell responses to AZD1222 COVID-19 vaccine. Points from the study as a whole: The repertoires were collected only after the peak T cell response. The donors showed a predominance of white British ancestry and of females, with possible underestimation of clonal diversity.

On this clone: Its specificity is not known.

Data came from immunoSEQ multiplex PCR; TCRdb stores just in-frame clones and leaves some out. The repertoire consists of roughly 180,000 clones, with approximately 94% occurring once and the leading ten covering approximately 0.64%. CDR3 length equals 14 residues. The germline CDR1 and CDR2 sequences are LNHDA and SQIVND (reference sequence). V lost 1 base and J lost 6; bases outside the gene matches: 3. This chain uses TRBV19 with TRBJ2-3; 8 nucleotides match TRBD2. This receptor was identified in an adult in good health. The material was peripheral blood, obtained on day 0 of AZD1222 vaccination. CDR3 residues: CASSIGGGQDTQYF. In DNA form, the CDR3 reads TGTGCCAGTAGTATAGGCGGGGGGCAGGATACGCAGTATTTT.